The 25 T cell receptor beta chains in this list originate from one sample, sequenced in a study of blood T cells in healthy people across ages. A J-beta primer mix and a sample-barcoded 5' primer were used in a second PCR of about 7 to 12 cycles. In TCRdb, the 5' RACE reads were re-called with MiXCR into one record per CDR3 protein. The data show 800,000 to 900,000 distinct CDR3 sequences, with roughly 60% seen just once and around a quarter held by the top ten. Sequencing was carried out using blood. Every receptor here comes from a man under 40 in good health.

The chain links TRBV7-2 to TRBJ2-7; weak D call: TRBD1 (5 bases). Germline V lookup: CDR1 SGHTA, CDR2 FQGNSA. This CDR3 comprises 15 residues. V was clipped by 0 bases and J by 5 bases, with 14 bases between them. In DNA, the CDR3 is TGTGCCAGCAGCTTAGCGCTCGGACACTCTAACGAGCAGTACTTC. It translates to CASSLALGHSNEQYF. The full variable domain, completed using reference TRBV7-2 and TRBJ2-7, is GAGVSQSPSNKVTEKGKDVELRCDPISGHTALYWYRQSLGQGLEFLIYFQGNSAPDKSGLPSDRFSAERTGGSVSTLTIQRTQQEDSAVYLCASSLALGHSNEQYFGPGTRLTVT.

This chain's CDR3 is CASMRGTGGRKTQYF. CDR3 DNA sequence: TGTGCCAGCATGAGGGGTACGGGCGGGCGGAAGACCCAGTACTTC. The J gene is TRBJ2-5, the V gene TRBV6-5; D is tentatively TRBD1 or TRBD2 (5 bases each). Germline values: CDR1 MNHEY, CDR2 SVGAGI. This CDR3 spans 15 amino acids. Trimming pared 7 bases from V and 6 bases from J, leaving 21 bases between.

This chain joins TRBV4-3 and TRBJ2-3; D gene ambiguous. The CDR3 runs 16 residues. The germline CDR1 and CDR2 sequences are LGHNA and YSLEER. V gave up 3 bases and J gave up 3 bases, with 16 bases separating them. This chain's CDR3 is CASSQDSSVGTDTQYF. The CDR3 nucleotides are TGCGCCAGCAGCCAGGATAGTTCGGTTGGGACAGATACGCAGTATTTT.

The CDR3 loop is CASSQTGSLINEQFF. In DNA, the CDR3 is TGTGCCAGCAGCCAGACAGGGTCCCTAATCAATGAGCAGTTCTTC. V and J are TRBV12-3 or TRBV12-4 and TRBJ2-1; 7 positions agree with TRBD1. The CDR3 totals 15 residues. V was clipped by 6 bases and J by 6 bases; unmatched bases: 11.

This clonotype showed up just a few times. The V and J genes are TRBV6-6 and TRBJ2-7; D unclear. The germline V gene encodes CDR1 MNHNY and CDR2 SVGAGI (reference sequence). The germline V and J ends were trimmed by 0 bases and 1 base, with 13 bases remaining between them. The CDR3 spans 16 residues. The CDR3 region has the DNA TGTGCCAGCAGTTACTCCCGTGTCGTGGTTTCCTACGAGCAGTACTTC. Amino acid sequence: CASSYSRVVVSYEQYF.

The CDR3 nucleotides are TGCGCCAGCAGCCCGGACTTGGCATACACTGAAGCTTTCTTT. It codes for CASSPDLAYTEAFF. V gene TRBV5-1 combines with J gene TRBJ1-1, with D unresolved. Germline values: CDR1 SGHRS, CDR2 YFSETQ. Trimming took off 4 bases at V and 3 bases at J, with 13 bases between the two ends. CDR3 length: 14 amino acids.

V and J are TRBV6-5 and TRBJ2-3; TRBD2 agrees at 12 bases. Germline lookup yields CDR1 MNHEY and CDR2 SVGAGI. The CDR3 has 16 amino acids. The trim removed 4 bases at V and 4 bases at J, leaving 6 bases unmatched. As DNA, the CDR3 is TGTGCCAGCAGTTCTAGTTCTAGCGGGGGGGCAGATACGCAGTATTTT. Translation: CASSSSSSGGADTQYF.

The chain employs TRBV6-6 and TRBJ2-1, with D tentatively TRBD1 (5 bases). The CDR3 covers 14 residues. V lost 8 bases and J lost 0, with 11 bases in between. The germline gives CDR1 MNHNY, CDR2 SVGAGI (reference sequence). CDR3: CASGSTGSYNEQFF. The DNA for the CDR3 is TGTGCCAGCGGAAGTACAGGCTCCTACAATGAGCAGTTCTTC.

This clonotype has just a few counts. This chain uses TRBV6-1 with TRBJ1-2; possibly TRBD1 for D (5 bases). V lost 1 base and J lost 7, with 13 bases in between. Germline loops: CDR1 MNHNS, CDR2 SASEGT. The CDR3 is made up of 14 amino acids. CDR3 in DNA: TGTGCCAGCAGTGAAGTTGACAGACGGGGTGGCTACACCTTC. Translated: CASSEVDRRGGYTF.

CDR3 sequence (DNA): TGCAGTGCAGAGGAAGAATCCTACAATGAGCAGTTCTTC. Protein product: CSAEEESYNEQFF. This chain joins TRBV20-1 and TRBJ2-1; D gene unclear. CDR1 and CDR2 from the germline V gene are DFQATT and SNEGSKA (reference sequence). The CDR3 covers 13 residues. V dropped 6 bases and J dropped 1 base, with 10 bases sitting between them.

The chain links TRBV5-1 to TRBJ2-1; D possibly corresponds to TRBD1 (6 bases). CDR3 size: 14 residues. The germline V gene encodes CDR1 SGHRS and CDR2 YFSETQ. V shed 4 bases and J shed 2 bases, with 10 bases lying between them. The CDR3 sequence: CASSQQGPYNEQFF. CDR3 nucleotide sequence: TGCGCCAGCAGCCAGCAGGGGCCCTACAATGAGCAGTTCTTC.

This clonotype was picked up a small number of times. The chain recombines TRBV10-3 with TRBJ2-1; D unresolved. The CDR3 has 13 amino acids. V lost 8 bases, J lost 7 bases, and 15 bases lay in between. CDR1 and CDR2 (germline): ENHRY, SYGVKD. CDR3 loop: CAIAADVRNEQFF. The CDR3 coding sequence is TGTGCCATCGCGGCTGATGTTAGAAATGAGCAGTTCTTC.

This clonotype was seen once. The CDR3 region has the DNA TGTGCCAGCAGCGAGGGGACGCCGAATAACTATGGCTACACCTTC. Encoded protein: CASSEGTPNNYGYTF. The chain is built from TRBV5-5 and TRBJ1-2; perhaps TRBD1 as D (5 bases). Trimming took off 4 bases at V and 1 base at J, with 14 bases between the two ends. In germline, CDR1 is SGHKS, CDR2 YYEKEE (reference sequence). CDR3 length: 15 residues.

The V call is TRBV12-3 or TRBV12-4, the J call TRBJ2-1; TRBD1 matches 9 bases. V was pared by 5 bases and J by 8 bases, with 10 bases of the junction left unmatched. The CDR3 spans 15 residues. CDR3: CASSPYRDRAHEQFF. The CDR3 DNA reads TGTGCCAGCAGTCCCTACCGGGACAGGGCCCATGAGCAGTTCTTC.

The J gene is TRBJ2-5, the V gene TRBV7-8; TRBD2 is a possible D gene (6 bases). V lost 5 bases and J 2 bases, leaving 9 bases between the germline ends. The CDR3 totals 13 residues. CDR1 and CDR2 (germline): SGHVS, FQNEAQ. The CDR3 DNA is TGTGCCAGCAGCCGGGCGGGGCAAGAGACCCAGTACTTC. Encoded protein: CASSRAGQETQYF.

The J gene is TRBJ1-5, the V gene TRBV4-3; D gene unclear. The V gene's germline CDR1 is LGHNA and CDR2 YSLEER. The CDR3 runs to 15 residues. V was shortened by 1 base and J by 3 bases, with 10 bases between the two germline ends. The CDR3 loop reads CASSQGRQNNQPQHF. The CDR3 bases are TGCGCCAGCAGCCAAGGGAGACAAAACAATCAGCCCCAGCATTTT.

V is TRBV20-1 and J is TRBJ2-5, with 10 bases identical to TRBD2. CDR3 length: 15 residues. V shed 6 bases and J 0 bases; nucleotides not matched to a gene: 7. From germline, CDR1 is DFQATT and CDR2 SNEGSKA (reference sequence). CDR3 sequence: CSAPPLAGHQETQYF. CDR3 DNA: TGCAGTGCACCGCCACTAGCGGGACACCAAGAGACCCAGTACTTC.

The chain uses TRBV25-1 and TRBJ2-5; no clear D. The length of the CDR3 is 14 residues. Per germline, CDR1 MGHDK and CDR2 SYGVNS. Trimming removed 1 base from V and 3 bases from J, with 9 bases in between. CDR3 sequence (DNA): TGTGCCAGCAGTGAATTTGACGGAGAAGAGACCCAGTACTTC. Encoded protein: CASSEFDGEETQYF.

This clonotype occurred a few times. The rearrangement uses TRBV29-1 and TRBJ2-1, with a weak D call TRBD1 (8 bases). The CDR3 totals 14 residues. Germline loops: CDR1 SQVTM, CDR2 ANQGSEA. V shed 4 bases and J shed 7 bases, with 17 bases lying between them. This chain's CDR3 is CSVAVTGGGNEQFF. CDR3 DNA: TGCAGCGTTGCTGTCACAGGGGGGGGGAATGAGCAGTTCTTC.

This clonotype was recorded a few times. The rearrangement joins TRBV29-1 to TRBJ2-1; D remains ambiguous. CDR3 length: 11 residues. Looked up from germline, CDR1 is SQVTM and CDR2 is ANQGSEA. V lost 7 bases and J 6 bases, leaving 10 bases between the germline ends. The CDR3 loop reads CSASRGNEQFF. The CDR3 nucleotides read TGCAGCGCATCTCGTGGCAATGAGCAGTTCTTC.

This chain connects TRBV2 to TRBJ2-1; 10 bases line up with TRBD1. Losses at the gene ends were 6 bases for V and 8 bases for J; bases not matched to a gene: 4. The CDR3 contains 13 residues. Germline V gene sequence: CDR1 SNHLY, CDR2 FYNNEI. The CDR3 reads CASRGTGDDEQFF. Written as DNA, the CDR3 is TGTGCCAGCAGGGGGACAGGGGACGATGAGCAGTTCTTC.

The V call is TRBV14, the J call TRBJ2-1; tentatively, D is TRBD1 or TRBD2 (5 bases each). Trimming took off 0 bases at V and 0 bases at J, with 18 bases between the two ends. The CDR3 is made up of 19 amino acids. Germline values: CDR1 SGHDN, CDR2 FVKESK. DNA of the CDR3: TGTGCCAGCAGCCAAGACGATATAAGGACAACTAGCTCCTACAATGAGCAGTTCTTC. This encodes CASSQDDIRTTSSYNEQFF.

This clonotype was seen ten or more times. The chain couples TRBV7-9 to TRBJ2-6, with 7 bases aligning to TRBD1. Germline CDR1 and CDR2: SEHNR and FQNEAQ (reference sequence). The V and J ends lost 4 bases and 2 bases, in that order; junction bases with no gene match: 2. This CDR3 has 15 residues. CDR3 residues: CASSSGTAGANVLTF. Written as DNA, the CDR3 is TGTGCCAGCAGCTCCGGGACAGCTGGGGCCAACGTCCTGACTTTC.

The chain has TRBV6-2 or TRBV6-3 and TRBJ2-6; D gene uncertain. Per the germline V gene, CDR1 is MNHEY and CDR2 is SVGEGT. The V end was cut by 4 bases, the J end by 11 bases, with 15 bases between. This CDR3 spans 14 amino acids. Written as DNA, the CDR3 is TGTGCCAGCAGTTGGGGTTTTCAGGTTGACGTCCTGACTTTC. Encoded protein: CASSWGFQVDVLTF.

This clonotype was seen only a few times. CDR3 in DNA: TGCGCCAGCAGCCAACCACGGACAGGAGGGATCACTGAAGCTTTCTTT. Its translation: CASSQPRTGGITEAFF. This chain uses TRBV4-3 with TRBJ1-1; 7 nucleotides line up with TRBD1. J gave up 4 bases and V 2 bases, and 10 bases lay outside the gene matches. The CDR3 is made up of 16 amino acids. CDR1 is LGHNA, CDR2 YSLEER, per germline.